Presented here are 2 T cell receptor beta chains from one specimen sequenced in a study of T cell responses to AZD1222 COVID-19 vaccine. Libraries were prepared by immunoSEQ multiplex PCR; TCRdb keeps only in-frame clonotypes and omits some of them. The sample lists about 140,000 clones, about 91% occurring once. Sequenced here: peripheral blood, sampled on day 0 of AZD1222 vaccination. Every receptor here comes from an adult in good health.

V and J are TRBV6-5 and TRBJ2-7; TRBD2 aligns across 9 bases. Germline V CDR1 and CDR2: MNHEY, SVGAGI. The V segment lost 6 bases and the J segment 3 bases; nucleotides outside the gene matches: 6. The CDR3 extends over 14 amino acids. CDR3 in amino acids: CASRFSSGVYEQYF. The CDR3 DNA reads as TGTGCCAGCAGATTCTCTAGCGGGGTCTACGAGCAGTACTTC.

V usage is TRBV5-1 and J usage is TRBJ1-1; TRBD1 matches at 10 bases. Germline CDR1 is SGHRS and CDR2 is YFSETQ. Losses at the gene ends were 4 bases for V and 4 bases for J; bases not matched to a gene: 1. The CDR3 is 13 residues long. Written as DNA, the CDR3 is TGCGCCAGCAGCGGGACAGGGGTCACTGAAGCTTTCTTT. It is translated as CASSGTGVTEAFF.